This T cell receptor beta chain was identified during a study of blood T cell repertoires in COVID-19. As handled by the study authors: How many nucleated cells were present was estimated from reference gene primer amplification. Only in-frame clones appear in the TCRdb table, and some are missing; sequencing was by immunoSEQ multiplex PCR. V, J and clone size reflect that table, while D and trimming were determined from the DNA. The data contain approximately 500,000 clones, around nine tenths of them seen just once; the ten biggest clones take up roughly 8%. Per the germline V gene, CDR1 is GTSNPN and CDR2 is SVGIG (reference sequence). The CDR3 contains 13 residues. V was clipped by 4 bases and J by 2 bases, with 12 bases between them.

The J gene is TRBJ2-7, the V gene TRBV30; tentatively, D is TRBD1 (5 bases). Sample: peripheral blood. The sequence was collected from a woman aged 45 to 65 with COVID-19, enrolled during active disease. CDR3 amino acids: CAWKGVGPYEQYF. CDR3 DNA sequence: TGTGCCTGGAAAGGGGTCGGACCCTACGAGCAGTACTTC.